Described below is a single T cell receptor (beta chain) sequence and its context. Its antigen is unknown. This record belongs to a study of T cell responses to AZD1222 COVID-19 vaccine. Across the whole study: Analyses pooled second doses at about 4 or about 12 weeks. Overall study results and limits: Researchers took repertoire samples only after the peak T cell response had come. Donors in the cohort were predominantly white British and more often female, and clonal diversity was possibly underestimated. Reportedly, nearly half of unique spike TCRs recognized epitopes outside B.1.351/B.1.1.7 mutations.

Losses at the gene ends were 4 bases for V and 2 bases for J; bases not matched to a gene: 6. This CDR3 region has 14 residues. Germline CDR1 reads SGHRS; CDR2 reads YFSETQ. Clones were read by immunoSEQ multiplex PCR, and TCRdb kept only the in-frame ones, dropping some. This sample has some 110,000 clones, with 84% found just once. This TCR derives from an adult in good health. The rearrangement uses TRBV5-1 and TRBJ2-7, with TRBD2 matching 7 bases. Specimen: peripheral blood, collected on day 0 of AZD1222 vaccination. CDR3 sequence: CASSPDGTTYEQYF. The CDR3 coding sequence is TGCGCCAGCAGCCCGGACGGGACTACCTACGAGCAGTACTTC.